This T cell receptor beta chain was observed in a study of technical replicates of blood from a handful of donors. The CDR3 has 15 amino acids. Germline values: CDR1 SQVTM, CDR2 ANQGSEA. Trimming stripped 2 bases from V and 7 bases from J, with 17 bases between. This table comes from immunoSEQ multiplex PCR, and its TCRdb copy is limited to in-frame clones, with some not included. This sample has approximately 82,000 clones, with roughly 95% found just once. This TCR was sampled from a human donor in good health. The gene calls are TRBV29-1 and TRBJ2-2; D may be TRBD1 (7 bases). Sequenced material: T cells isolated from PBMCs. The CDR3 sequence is CSVEPATGRDGELFF. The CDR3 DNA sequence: TGCAGCGTTGAACCGGCGACAGGGCGGGACGGGGAGCTGTTTTTT.